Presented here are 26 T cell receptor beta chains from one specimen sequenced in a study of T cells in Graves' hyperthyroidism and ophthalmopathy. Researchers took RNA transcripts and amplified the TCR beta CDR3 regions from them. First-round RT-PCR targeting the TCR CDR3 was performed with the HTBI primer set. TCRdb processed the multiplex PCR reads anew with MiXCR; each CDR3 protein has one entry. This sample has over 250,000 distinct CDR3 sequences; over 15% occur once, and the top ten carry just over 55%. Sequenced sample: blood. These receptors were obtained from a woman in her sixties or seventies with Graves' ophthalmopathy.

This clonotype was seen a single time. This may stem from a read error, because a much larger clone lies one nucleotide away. The CDR3: CASRQGGLGEQFF. Here the CDR3 DNA reads TGTGCCAGCCGTCAAGGGGGGCTTGGTGAGCAGTTCTTC. V gene TRBV27 combines with J gene TRBJ2-1, with D perhaps TRBD1 or TRBD2 (6 bases each). Germline V lookup: CDR1 MNHEY, CDR2 SMNVEV (reference sequence). This CDR3 has 13 amino acids. Trimming took off 8 bases at V and 9 bases at J, with 17 bases between the two ends.

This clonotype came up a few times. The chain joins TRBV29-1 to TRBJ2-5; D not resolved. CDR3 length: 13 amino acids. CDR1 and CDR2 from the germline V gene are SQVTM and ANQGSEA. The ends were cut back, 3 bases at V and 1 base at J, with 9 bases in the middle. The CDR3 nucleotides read TGCAGCGTTGAGCGTATTCCCCAAGAGACCCAGTACTTC. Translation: CSVERIPQETQYF.

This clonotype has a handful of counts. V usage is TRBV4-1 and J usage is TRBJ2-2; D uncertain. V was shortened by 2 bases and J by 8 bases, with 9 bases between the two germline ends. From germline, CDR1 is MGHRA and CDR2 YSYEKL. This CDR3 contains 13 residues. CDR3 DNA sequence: TGCGCCAGCAGCCAACGAATGCAGGGGGAGCTGTTTTTT. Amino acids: CASSQRMQGELFF.

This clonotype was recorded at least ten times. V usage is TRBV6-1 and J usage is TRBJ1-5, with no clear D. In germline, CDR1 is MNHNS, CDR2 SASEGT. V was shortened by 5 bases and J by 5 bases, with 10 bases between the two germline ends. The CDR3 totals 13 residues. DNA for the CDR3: TGTGCCAGCAGTTTAGGAAGAGATCAGCCCCAGCATTTT. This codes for CASSLGRDQPQHF.

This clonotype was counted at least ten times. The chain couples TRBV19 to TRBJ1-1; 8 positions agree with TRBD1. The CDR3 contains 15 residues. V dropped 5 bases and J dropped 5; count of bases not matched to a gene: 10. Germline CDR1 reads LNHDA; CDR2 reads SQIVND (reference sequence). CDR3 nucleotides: TGTGCCAGTAGTCTCTACGGACAGGGCGGAACTGAAGCTTTCTTT. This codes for CASSLYGQGGTEAFF.

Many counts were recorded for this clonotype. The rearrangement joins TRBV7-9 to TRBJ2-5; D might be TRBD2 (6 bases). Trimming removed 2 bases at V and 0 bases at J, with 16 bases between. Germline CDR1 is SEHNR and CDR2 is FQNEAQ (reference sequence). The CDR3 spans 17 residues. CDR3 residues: CASSLSLAIQYQETQYF. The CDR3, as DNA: TGTGCCAGCAGCTTAAGTCTAGCGATTCAGTACCAAGAGACCCAGTACTTC. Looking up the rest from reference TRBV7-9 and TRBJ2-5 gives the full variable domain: DTGVSQNPRHKITKRGQNVTFRCDPISEHNRLYWYRQTLGQGPEFLTYFQNEAQLEKSRLLSDRFSAERPKGSFSTLEIQRTEQGDSAMYLCASSLSLAIQYQETQYFGPGTRLLVL.

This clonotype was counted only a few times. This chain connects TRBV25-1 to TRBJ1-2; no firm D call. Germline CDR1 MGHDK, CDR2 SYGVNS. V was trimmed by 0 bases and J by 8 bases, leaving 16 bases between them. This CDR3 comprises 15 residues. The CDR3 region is CASSEYNPAKGGYTF. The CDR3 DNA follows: TGTGCCAGCAGTGAATATAACCCCGCTAAAGGGGGCTACACCTTC.

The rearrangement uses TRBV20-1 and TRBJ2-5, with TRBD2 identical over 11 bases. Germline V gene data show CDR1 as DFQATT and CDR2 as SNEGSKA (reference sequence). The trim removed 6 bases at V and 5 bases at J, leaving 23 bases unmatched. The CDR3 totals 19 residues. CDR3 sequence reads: CSAYPQTTWLAGGSETQYF. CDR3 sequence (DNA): TGCAGTGCGTACCCCCAAACAACCTGGCTAGCGGGGGGTTCGGAGACCCAGTACTTC.

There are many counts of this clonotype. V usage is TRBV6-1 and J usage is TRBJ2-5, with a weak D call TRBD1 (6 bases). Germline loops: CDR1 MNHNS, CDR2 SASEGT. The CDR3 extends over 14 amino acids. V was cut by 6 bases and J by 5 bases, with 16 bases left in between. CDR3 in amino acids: CASSADRRTETQYF. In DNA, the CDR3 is TGTGCCAGCAGCGCCGACAGGAGAACGGAGACCCAGTACTTC.

The CDR3: CASSTQGGGRAADEQFF. CDR3 DNA sequence: TGCGCCAGCAGCACTCAGGGGGGCGGGAGGGCCGCCGATGAGCAGTTCTTC. This chain connects TRBV5-1 to TRBJ2-1, with TRBD2 matching over 9 bases. CDR1 is SGHRS, CDR2 YFSETQ, per germline. CDR3 length equals 17 residues. V was clipped by 4 bases and J by 8 bases; unmatched bases: 16.

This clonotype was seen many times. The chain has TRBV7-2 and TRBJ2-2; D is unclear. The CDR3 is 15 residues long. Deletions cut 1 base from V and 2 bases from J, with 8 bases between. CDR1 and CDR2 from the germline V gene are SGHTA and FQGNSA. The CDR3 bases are TGTGCCAGCAGCTTAGGGGGTGTCAACACCGGGGAGCTGTTTTTT. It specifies CASSLGGVNTGELFF. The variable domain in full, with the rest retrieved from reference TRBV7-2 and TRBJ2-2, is GAGVSQSPSNKVTEKGKDVELRCDPISGHTALYWYRQSLGQGLEFLIYFQGNSAPDKSGLPSDRFSAERTGGSVSTLTIQRTQQEDSAVYLCASSLGGVNTGELFFGEGSRLTVL.

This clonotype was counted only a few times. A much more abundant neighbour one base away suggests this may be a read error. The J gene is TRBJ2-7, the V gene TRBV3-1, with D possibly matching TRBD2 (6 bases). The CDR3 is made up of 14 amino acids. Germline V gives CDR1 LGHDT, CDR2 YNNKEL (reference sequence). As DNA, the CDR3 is TGTGCCAGCAGCCAAGGGGAGGCGGAGTACGGGCAGTACTTC. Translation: CASSQGEAEYGQYF.

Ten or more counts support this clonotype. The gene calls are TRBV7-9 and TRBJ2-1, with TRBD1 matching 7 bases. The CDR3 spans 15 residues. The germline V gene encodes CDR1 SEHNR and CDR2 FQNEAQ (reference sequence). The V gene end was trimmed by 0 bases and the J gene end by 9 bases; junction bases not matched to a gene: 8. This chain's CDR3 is CASSLALKGGGEQFF. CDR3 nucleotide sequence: TGTGCCAGCAGCTTAGCGCTTAAAGGGGGCGGTGAGCAGTTCTTC.

CDR3 residues: CASSHRTGPGETQYF. The CDR3, as DNA: TGCGCCAGCAGCCACCGGACAGGTCCGGGGGAGACCCAGTACTTC. The rearrangement joins TRBV5-1 to TRBJ2-5; 7 bases align to TRBD1. CDR3 length: 15 residues. Germline V gene sequence: CDR1 SGHRS, CDR2 YFSETQ. V gave up 4 bases and J gave up 5 bases; unmatched junction bases: 11.

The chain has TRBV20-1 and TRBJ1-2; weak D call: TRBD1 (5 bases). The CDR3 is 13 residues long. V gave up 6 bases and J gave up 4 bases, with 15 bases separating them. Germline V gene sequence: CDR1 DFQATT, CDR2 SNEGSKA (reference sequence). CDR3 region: CSALTRDGYGYTF. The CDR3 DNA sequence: TGCAGTGCCTTGACCCGGGACGGCTATGGCTACACCTTC.

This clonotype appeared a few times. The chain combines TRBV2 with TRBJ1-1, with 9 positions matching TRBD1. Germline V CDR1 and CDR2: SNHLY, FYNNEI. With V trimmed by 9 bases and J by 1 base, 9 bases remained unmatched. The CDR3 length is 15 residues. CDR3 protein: CARGGQGTQNTEAFF. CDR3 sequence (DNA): TGTGCCAGAGGGGGACAGGGAACTCAGAACACTGAAGCTTTCTTT.

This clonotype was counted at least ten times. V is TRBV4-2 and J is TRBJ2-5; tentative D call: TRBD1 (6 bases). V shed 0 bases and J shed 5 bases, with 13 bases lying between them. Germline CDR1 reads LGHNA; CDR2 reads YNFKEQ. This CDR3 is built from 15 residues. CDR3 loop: CASSQDIQGRETQYF. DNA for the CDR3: TGTGCCAGCAGCCAAGATATACAGGGTAGGGAGACCCAGTACTTC.

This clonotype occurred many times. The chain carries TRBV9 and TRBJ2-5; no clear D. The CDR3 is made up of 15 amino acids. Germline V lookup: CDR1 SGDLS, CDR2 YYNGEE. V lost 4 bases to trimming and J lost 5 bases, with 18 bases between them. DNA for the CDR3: TGTGCCAGCAGCCGATATTCGGGCCAAGGGGAGACCCAGTACTTC. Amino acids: CASSRYSGQGETQYF.

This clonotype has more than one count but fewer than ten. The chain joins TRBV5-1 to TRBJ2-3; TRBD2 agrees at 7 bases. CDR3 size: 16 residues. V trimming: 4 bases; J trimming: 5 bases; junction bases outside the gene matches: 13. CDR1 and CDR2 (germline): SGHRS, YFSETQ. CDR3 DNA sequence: TGCGCCAGCAGCCCCATTGGCGGGAGAGGATTAGATACGCAGTATTTT. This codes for CASSPIGGRGLDTQYF.

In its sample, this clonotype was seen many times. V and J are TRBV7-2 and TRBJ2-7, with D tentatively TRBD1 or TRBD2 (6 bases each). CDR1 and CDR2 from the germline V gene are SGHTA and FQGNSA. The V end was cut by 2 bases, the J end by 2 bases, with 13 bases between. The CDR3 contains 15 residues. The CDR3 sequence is CASSLSNRGPYEQYF. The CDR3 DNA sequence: TGTGCCAGCAGCTTATCGAATCGGGGGCCCTACGAGCAGTACTTC.

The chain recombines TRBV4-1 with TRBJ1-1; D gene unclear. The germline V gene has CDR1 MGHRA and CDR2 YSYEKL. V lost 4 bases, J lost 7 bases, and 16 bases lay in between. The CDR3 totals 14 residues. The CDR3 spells CASSRAVQAIEAFF. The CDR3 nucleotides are TGCGCCAGCAGCCGAGCGGTCCAGGCCATTGAAGCTTTCTTT.

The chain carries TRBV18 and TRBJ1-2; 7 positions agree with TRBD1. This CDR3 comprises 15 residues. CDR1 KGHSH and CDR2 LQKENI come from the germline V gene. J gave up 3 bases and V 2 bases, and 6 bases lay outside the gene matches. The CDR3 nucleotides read TGTGCCAGCTCACCAGGAGGGGGCAGAGACTATGGCTACACCTTC. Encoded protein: CASSPGGGRDYGYTF.

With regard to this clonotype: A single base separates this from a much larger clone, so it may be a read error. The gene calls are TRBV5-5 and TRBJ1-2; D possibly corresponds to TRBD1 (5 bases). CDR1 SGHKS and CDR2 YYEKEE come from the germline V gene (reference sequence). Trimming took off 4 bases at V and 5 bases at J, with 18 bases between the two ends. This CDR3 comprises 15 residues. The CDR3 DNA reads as TGTGCCAGCAGCCAATCCGCAGGGAAAGGTTATGGCTACACCTTC. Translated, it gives CASSQSAGKGYGYTF.

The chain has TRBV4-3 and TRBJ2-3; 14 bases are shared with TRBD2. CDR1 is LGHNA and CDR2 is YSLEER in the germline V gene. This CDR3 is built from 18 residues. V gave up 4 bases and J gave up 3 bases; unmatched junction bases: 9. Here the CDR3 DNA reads TGCGCCAGCAGCCCTGGGACTAGCGGGGGTGCCGGGACAGATACGCAGTATTTT. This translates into CASSPGTSGGAGTDTQYF.

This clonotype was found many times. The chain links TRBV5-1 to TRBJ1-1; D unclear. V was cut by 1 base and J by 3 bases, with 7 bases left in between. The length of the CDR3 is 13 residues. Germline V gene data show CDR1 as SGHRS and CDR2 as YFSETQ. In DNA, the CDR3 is TGCGCCAGCAGCTTGTCTGCAGACACTGAAGCTTTCTTT. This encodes CASSLSADTEAFF.

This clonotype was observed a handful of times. CDR3 protein: CASSQGGVRGYTF. For the CDR3, the DNA is TGTGCCAGCAGCCAAGGGGGCGTTCGTGGCTACACCTTC. V is TRBV6-1 and J is TRBJ1-2, with 7 bases that match TRBD1. CDR3 length: 13 residues. V was clipped by 6 bases and J by 7 bases; unmatched bases: 8. CDR1 and CDR2 (germline): MNHNS, SASEGT.